The present T cell receptor (beta chain) was sequenced within a study of cytomegalovirus exposure and HLA in healthy donors. Overall study: There were 117 million unique TCR beta sequences, drawn from approximately 180 million T cells, in an earlier analysis.

Comments on this clone: Its target is not known.

Per the germline V gene, CDR1 is SGHTA and CDR2 is FQGNSA. With 0 bases clipped from V and 5 bases from J, the junction kept 8 bases outside the gene matches. This CDR3 region has 16 residues. Primers: 60 Vbeta forward and 13 Jbeta reverse. Produced via immunoSEQ multiplex PCR; TCRdb's table is partial and in-frame only. This table holds 85,000 to 100,000 clones, 75% to 85% found once. Study results and limitations: In a later analysis, V- and J-gene trimming of beta chains associated with a DCLRE1C missense variant, replicated independently. Several of the most significant clusters appeared, in a later analysis, to be linked to common viral pathogens. The only immune exposure information that was available was CMV serostatus.

The TCR comes from a male donor in good health and CMV-seropositive. The gene calls are TRBV7-2 and TRBJ2-5, with 8 bases aligning to TRBD2. The specimen sequenced was PBMCs. The CDR3 coding sequence is TGTGCCAGCAGCTTAGCGCGGAGCGGGGGAGCGGAGACCCAGTACTTC. As protein: CASSLARSGGAETQYF.